This T cell receptor beta chain appears in the sequencing data of a study of human T cells and chemical hapten exposure. Study overall: Yields of TCR per sample differed, chiefly owing to small differences in pooled library volume.

This clonotype appeared many times. Its antigen is unidentified. V was pared by 4 bases and J by 5 bases, with 20 bases between. The CDR3 sequence is 17 residues long. Germline CDR1 reads MGHRA; CDR2 reads YSYEKL. It was unfractionated whole blood from which total RNA was extracted. Whole-study results and caveats: Those TCRs sitting above 1 in 1000 frequency stayed the same with DPC sensitization.

Individual cDNA molecules in this library carried unique molecular identifiers. Authors' data handling: The number of TCRs in each sample had a median of around 96,000 and spanned about 23,224 to 700,000. Each CDR3 protein gets one entry after TCRdb re-called the reads with MiXCR. Clone size and V and J calls follow TCRdb, not the original study. The sample records 95,000 to 150,000 distinct CDR3 sequences, 6.5% to 10% being singletons. Source material: whole blood. This chain links TRBV4-1 with TRBJ2-2; either TRBD1 or TRBD2 may fit D (5 bases each). The sequence derives from a human donor in good health. Some clones in this sample may be carry-over from other donors' samples. CDR3 protein: CASSLSAEWDGTGELFF. For the CDR3, the DNA is TGCGCCAGCAGCCTCAGTGCCGAATGGGACGGGACCGGGGAGCTGTTTTTT.